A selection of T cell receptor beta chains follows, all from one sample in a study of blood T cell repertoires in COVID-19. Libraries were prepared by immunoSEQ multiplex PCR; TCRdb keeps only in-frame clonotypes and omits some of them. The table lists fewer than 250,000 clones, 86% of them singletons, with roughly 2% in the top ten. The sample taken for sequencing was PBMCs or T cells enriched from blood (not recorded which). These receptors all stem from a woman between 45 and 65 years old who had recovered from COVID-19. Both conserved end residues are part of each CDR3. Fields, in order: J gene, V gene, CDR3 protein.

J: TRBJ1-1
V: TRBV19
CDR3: CASSMFFSGQSEAFF

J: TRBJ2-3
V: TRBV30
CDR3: CACSSGGSTDTQYF

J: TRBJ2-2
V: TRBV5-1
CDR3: CASSRTGTPGELFF

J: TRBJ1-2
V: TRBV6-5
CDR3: CASSWDRGYGYTF

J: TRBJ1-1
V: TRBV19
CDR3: CASSIMTGAEAFF

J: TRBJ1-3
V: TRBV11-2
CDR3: CASSRQVLGNTIYF

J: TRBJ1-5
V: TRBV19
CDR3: CASTIRGVDQPQHF

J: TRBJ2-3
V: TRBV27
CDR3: CASRFLLGTGSTDTQYF

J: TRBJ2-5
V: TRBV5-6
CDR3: CASSSGTGSETQYF

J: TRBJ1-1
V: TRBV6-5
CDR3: CASSSSGLREAEAFF

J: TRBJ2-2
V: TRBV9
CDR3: CASSVQGLAGNTGELFF

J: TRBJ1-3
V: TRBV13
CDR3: CASSLGLGTEGNTIYF

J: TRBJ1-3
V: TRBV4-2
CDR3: CASSQDPSLSGNTIYF

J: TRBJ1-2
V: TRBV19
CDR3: CASTLSQGPYGYTF

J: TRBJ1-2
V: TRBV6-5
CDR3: CASSYSRTGANYGYTF

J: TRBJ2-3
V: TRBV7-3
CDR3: CASSLNGRGTDTQYF

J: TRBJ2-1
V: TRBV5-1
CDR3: CASSRDRSSYNEQFF

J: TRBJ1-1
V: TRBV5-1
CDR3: CASSLSSDNTEAFF

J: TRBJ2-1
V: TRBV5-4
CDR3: CASSLASGEQFF

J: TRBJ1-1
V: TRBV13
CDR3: CASSLIEGEAFF

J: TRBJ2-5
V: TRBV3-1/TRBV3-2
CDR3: CASSQDTPLAGDQETQYF

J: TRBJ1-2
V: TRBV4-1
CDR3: CASSLITSGYYGYTF

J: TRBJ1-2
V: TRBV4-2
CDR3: CASSQVGVRTGERSSLYGYTF

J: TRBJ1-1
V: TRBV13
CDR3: CASSNTGVRTEAFF

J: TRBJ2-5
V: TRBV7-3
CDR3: CASSLQGAETQYF

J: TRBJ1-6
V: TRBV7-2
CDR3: CASSLAQGADNSPLHF

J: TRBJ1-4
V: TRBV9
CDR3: CASSAGTGLSNEKLFF

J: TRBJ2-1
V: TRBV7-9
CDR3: CASSFGGTSGMGNEQFF

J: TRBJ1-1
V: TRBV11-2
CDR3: CASSLERGMNTEAFF

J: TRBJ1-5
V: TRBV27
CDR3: CASSRQFDQPQHF

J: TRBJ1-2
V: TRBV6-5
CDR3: CASSYTVTGSYTF

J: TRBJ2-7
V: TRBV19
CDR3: CASSIALRYEQYF

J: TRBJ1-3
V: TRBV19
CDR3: CASGIWTVTSGNTIYF

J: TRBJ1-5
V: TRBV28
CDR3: CASRRTGVQPQHF

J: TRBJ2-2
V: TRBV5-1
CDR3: CASSPGQGGGTGELFF

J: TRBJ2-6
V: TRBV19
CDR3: CASSIRGRANVLTF

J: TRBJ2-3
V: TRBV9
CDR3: CASSDYRADTQYF

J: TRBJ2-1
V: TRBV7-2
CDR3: CASSLAREDEQFF

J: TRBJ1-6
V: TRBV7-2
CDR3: CASRVGGQYNSPLHF

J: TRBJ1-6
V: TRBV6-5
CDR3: CASSFEPGQSSPLHF

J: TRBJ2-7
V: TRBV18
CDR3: CASSPEAGVSYEQYF

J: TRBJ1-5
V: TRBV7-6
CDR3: CASSLRPEGNQPQHF

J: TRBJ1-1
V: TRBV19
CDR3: CASSILQGEAFF

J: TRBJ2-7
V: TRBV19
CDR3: CASSMGTSYEQYF

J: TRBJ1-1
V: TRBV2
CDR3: CASRGRQLNTEAFF

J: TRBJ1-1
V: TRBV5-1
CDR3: CASSLRQGRGNTEAFF

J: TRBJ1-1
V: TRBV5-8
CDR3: CASSLYQGWAFF

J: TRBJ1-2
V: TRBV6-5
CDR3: CASSYSTGSDGYTF

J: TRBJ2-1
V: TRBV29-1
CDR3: CSVEVLAGARFF

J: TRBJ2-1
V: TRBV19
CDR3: CASSEQGPSSYNEQFF

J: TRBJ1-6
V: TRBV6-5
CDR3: CASSYDDRRNSPLHF

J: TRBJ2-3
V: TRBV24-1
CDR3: CATSDQLAGNTDTQYF

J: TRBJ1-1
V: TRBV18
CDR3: CASSPTGNTEAFF